Presented here are 16 T cell receptor beta chains from one specimen sequenced in a study of shared clonotypes between healthy human individuals. Measured with immunoSEQ multiplex PCR; TCRdb has only the in-frame clones, and not every one. The repertoire includes about 490,000 clones, around 80% of them detected once, and roughly 12% sits in the top ten. The specimen sequenced was PBMCs. These receptors were collected from a woman aged 40 to 49 in good health. Some clones in this sample may be carry-over from other donors' samples.

Comment on this clone: A much larger clone lies one base from this, so it may be a read error. Other DNA sequences in the same sample also yield this CDR3. CDR3 coding DNA: TGCAGCGTCCGGGACAGGGGGTTCGACAATGAGCAGTTCTTC. Its protein product is CSVRDRGFDNEQFF. This rearrangement joins TRBV29-1 to TRBJ2-1, with 11 bases identical to TRBD1. J lost 5 bases, V lost 6 bases, and 6 bases had no gene match. The CDR3 length is 14 residues. Germline values: CDR1 SQVTM, CDR2 ANQGSEA.

The chain links TRBV7-2 to TRBJ2-7; 10 bases align to TRBD2. The V and J ends lost 0 bases and 2 bases, in that order; junction bases with no gene match: 1. This CDR3 spans 15 amino acids. Per the germline V gene, CDR1 is SGHTA and CDR2 is FQGNSA. DNA of the CDR3: TGTGCCAGCAGCTTAGCAGGGACTAGCGCCTACGAGCAGTACTTC. Its translation: CASSLAGTSAYEQYF.

In this sample, this clone turned up many times. Different DNA sequences within this sample yield the same CDR3. The rearrangement joins TRBV27 to TRBJ2-7, with a possible D match to TRBD2 (5 bases). Germline V lookup: CDR1 MNHEY, CDR2 SMNVEV (reference sequence). The ends were cut back, 0 bases at V and 2 bases at J, with 5 bases in the middle. This CDR3 has 13 residues. CDR3: CASSLSAAYEQYF. The CDR3 bases are TGTGCCAGCAGTTTATCAGCGGCCTACGAGCAGTACTTC.

This chain uses TRBV4-2 with TRBJ2-1, with TRBD2 identical over 10 bases. Germline CDR1 reads LGHNA; CDR2 reads YNFKEQ. After removal of 1 base from V and 6 bases from J, the junction contained 3 bases not matched to a gene. CDR3 length equals 15 residues. This chain's CDR3 is CASSQASGSPNEQFF. DNA of the CDR3: TGTGCCAGCAGCCAAGCTAGCGGGAGCCCCAATGAGCAGTTCTTC.

The V call is TRBV5-8, the J call TRBJ2-3; tentative D call: TRBD2 (6 bases). The CDR3 is 17 residues long. The V gene lost 0 bases and the J gene lost 0 bases, with 14 bases spanning the gap. Germline CDR1 reads SGHTS; CDR2 reads YDEGEE. The CDR3 DNA reads TGTGCCAGCAGCTTGGCCGGAGTAGCGGAAAGCACAGATACGCAGTATTTT. Translating it yields CASSLAGVAESTDTQYF. The full variable domain, with the rest looked up from reference TRBV5-8 and TRBJ2-3, is EAGVTQSPTHLIKTRGQQATLRCSPISGHTSVYWYQQALGLGLQFLLWYDEGEERNRGNFPPRFSGRQFPNYSSELNVNALELEDSALYLCASSLAGVAESTDTQYFGPGTRLTVL.

The chain is built from TRBV9 and TRBJ1-2; 10 bases fit TRBD1. The CDR3 spans 15 residues. Looked up from germline, CDR1 is SGDLS and CDR2 is YYNGEE. Trimming removed 4 bases from V and 4 bases from J; junction bases left unmatched: 7. The CDR3 DNA reads TGTGCCAGCAGCACCCGGGACAGGGGTGTCTATGGCTACACCTTC. Encoded protein: CASSTRDRGVYGYTF.

V and J are TRBV19 and TRBJ2-2, with D unresolved. V was cut by 5 bases and J by 6 bases, with 16 bases left in between. CDR1 LNHDA and CDR2 SQIVND come from the germline V gene (reference sequence). The CDR3 runs 15 residues. CDR3 nucleotide sequence: TGTGCCAGTAGTCATGATAGACGAACCGCCGGGGAGCTGTTTTTT. Its protein is CASSHDRRTAGELFF.

The sample holds one count of this clone. The junction differs from germline at one of its ends, possibly a read error. This chain connects TRBV27 to TRBJ1-2, with 7 bases aligning to TRBD1. CDR1 and CDR2 (germline): MNHEY, SMNVEV (reference sequence). The CDR3 runs to 14 residues. The CDR3 here is CASSLSTGNYGYTF. The CDR3 region has the DNA TGTGCCAGCAGTCTATCGACAGGGAACTATGGCTACACCTTC.

The chain joins TRBV7-2 to TRBJ1-6; D is uncertain. The CDR3 is made up of 13 amino acids. V lost 1 base, J lost 10 bases, and 8 bases lay in between. Germline V gives CDR1 SGHTA, CDR2 FQGNSA. CDR3 sequence reads: CASSLVGNSPLHF. The CDR3 DNA reads as TGTGCCAGCAGCTTAGTGGGGAACTCACCCCTCCACTTT.

A word on this clone: The same CDR3 also results from other DNA sequences found in this sample. The DNA for the CDR3 is TGTGCCAGCTCACCAGAAACCTACGAGCAGTACTTC. Protein: CASSPETYEQYF. V is TRBV18 and J is TRBJ2-7; D remains unclear. CDR3 size: 12 residues. V lost 2 bases to trimming and J lost 2 bases, with 4 bases between them. CDR1 is KGHSH and CDR2 is LQKENI in the germline V gene.

About this clone: The germline gene is not matched at one end of the junction; a read error may be the cause. Other DNA sequences within the sample encode an identical CDR3. The rearrangement joins TRBV18 to TRBJ1-3; 9 bases map to TRBD1. The germline gives CDR1 KGHSH, CDR2 LQKENI. This CDR3 contains 16 residues. CDR3 amino acids: CASSQETGGPGNTIYF. The CDR3 bases are TGTGCCAGCTCACAAGAAACAGGGGGCCCTGGGAACACCATATATTTT.

The chain links TRBV5-6 to TRBJ1-1; D uncertain. The CDR3 is 12 residues long. V lost 5 bases to trimming and J lost 5 bases, with 10 bases between them. Per germline, CDR1 SGHDT and CDR2 YYEEEE. CDR3 DNA: TGTGCCAGCAGTCGCGGGGTGACTGAAGCTTTCTTT. This translates into CASSRGVTEAFF.

This sequence joins TRBV2 and TRBJ1-3; no reliable D call. Germline CDR1 reads SNHLY; CDR2 reads FYNNEI. The CDR3 is made up of 15 amino acids. Trimming took 7 bases from V and 2 from J, leaving 15 bases between them. Here the CDR3 DNA reads TGTGCCAGCAAAGTAGAAGGGTCCACTGGAAACACCATATATTTT. Translating gives CASKVEGSTGNTIYF.

This clone was detected only a few times. The CDR3 bases are TGCAGCGTTGGGTACCCTAGCGGGAGTAGGAATGAGCAGTTCTTC. This codes for CSVGYPSGSRNEQFF. The J gene is TRBJ2-1, the V gene TRBV29-1; 10 nucleotides align to TRBD2. The CDR3 spans 15 residues. Looked up from germline, CDR1 is SQVTM and CDR2 is ANQGSEA. V shed 4 bases and J 7 bases; nucleotides not matched to a gene: 10.

The chain employs TRBV18 and TRBJ2-3, with D tentatively TRBD1 (5 bases). V lost 6 bases to trimming and J lost 6 bases, with 16 bases between them. This CDR3 contains 14 residues. Germline lookup yields CDR1 KGHSH and CDR2 LQKENI. In DNA form, the CDR3 reads TGTGCCAGCTCCCCAGTCAGGGCCAAGGATACGCAGTATTTT. Amino acids: CASSPVRAKDTQYF.

J is TRBJ2-2 and V is TRBV2; D may be TRBD1 (6 bases). The V end lost 2 bases, the J end lost 3 bases, and 10 bases lay between the germline ends. Germline CDR1 and CDR2: SNHLY and FYNNEI. CDR3 length: 15 residues. CDR3 sequence reads: CASSERTAYTGELFF. In DNA form, the CDR3 reads TGTGCCAGCAGTGAAAGGACAGCCTACACCGGGGAGCTGTTTTTT.